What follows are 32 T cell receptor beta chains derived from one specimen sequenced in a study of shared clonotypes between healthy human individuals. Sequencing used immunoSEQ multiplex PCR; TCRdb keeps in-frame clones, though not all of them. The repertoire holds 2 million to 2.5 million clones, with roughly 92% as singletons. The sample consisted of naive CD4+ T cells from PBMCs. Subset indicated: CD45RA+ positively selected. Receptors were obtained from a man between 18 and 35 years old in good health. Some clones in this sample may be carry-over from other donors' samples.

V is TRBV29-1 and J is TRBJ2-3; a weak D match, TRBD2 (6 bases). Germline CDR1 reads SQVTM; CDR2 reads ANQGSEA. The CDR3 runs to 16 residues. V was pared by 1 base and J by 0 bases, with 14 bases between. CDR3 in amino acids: CSVEGAGRLSTDTQYF. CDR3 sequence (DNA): TGCAGCGTTGAAGGGGCGGGGAGGCTTAGCACAGATACGCAGTATTTT.

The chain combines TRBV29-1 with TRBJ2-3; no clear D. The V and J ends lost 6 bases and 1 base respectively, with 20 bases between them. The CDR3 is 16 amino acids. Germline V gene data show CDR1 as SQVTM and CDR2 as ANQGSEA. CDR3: CSVAPRPVLGTDTQYF. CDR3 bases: TGCAGCGTCGCCCCAAGGCCCGTGTTGGGCACAGATACGCAGTATTTT.

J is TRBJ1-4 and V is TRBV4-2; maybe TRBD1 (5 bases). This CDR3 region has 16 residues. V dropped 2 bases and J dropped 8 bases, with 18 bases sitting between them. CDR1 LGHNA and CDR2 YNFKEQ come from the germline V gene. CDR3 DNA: TGTGCCAGCAGCCAACGGGGGGGATTGCAGGTGGAAAAACTGTTTTTT. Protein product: CASSQRGGLQVEKLFF.

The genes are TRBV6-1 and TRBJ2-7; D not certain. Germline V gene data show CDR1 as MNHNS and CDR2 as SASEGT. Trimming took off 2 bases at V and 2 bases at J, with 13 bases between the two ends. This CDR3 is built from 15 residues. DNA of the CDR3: TGTGCCAGCAGTGAACGGCCCGGGTCTCCCTACGAGCAGTACTTC. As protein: CASSERPGSPYEQYF.

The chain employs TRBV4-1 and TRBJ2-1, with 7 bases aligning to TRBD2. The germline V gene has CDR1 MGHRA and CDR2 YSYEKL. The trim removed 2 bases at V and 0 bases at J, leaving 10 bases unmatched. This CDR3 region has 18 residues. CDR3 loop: CASSQTLAKGTSYNEQFF. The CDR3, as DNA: TGCGCCAGCAGCCAAACACTAGCGAAAGGTACCTCCTACAATGAGCAGTTCTTC.

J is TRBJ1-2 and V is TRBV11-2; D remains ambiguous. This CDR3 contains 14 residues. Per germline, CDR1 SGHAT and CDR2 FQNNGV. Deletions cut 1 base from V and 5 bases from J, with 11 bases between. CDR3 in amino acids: CASSLAQRRYGYTF. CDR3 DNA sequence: TGTGCCAGCAGCTTAGCGCAACGGAGGTATGGCTACACCTTC.

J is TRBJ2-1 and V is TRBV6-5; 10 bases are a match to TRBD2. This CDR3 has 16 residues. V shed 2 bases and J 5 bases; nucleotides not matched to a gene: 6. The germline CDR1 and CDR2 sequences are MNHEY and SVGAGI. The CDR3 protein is CASSYTSGRADNEQFF. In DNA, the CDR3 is TGTGCCAGCAGTTACACCAGCGGGAGGGCCGACAATGAGCAGTTCTTC.

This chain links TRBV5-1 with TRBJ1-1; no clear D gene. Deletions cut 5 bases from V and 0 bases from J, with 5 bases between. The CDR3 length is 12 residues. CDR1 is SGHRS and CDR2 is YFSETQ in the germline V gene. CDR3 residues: CASRYMNTEAFF. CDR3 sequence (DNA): TGCGCCAGCAGATATATGAACACTGAAGCTTTCTTT. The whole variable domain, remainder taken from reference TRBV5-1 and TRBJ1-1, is KAGVTQTPRYLIKTRGQQVTLSCSPISGHRSVSWYQQTPGQGLQFLFEYFSETQRNKGNFPGRFSGRQFSNSRSEMNVSTLELGDSALYLCASRYMNTEAFFGQGTRLTVV.

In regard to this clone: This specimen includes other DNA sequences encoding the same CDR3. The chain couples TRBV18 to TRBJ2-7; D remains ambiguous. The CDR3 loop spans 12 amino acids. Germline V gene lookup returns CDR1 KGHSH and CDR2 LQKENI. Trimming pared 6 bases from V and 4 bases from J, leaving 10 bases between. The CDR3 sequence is CASSQDGYEQYF. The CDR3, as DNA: TGTGCCAGCTCGCAGGACGGATACGAGCAGTACTTC.

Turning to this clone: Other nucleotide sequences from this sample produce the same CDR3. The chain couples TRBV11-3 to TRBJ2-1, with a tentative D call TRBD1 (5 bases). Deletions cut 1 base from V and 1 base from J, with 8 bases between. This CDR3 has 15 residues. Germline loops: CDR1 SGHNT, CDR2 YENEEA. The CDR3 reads CASSLGQGSYNEQFF. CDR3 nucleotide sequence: TGTGCCAGCAGCTTAGGGCAGGGATCCTACAATGAGCAGTTCTTC.

The DNA of the CDR3 is TGTGCCAGCGGTTCACAGGGTGGCAATCAGCCCCAGCATTTT. Translating gives CASGSQGGNQPQHF. The J gene is TRBJ1-5, the V gene TRBV6-1, with D possibly TRBD1 on 6 matching bases. CDR1 is MNHNS, CDR2 SASEGT, per germline. This CDR3 comprises 14 residues. Trimming removed 8 bases at V and 2 bases at J, with 13 bases between.

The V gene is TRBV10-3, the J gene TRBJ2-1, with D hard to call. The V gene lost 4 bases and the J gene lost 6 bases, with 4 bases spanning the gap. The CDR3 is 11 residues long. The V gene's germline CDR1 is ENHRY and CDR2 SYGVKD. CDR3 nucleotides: TGTGCCATCAGTGTAGGCAATGAGCAGTTCTTC. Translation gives CAISVGNEQFF.

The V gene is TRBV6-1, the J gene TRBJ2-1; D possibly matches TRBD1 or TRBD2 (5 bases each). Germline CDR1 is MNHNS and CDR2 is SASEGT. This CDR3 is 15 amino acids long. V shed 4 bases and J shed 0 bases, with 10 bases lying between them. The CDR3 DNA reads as TGTGCCAGCAGTGGATCGGGGACCTCCTACAATGAGCAGTTCTTC. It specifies CASSGSGTSYNEQFF.

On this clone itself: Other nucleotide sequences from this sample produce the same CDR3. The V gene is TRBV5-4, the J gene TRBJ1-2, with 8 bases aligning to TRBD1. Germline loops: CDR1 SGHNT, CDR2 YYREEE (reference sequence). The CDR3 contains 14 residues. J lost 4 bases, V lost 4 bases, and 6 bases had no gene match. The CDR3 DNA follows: TGTGCCAGCAGCCTAGGACAGGGTACCTATGGCTACACCTTC. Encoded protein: CASSLGQGTYGYTF.

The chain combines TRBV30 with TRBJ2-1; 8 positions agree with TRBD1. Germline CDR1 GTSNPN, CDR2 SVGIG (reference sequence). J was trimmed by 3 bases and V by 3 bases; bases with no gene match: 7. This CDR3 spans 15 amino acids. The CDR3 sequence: CAWSASDRVYNEQFF. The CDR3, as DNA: TGTGCCTGGAGCGCATCGGACAGGGTCTACAATGAGCAGTTCTTC.

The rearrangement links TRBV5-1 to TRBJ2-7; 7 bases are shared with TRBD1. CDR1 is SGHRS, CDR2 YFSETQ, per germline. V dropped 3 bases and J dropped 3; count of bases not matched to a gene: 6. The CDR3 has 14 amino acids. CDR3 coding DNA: TGCGCCAGCAGCTACCGGGACAGCTTCTACGAGCAGTACTTC. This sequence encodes CASSYRDSFYEQYF.

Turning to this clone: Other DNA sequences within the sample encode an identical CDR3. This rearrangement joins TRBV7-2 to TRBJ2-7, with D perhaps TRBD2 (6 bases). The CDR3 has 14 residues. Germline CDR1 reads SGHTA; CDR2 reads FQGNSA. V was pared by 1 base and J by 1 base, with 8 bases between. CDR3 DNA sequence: TGTGCCAGCAGCTTAGTGAGCGGGTCCTACGAGCAGTACTTC. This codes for CASSLVSGSYEQYF.

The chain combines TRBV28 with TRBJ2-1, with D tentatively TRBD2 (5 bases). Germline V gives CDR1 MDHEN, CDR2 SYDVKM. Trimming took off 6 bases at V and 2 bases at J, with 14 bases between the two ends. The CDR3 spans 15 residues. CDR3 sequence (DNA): TGTGCCAGCAGCCGAACTAGACCCCCCTACAATGAGCAGTTCTTC. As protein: CASSRTRPPYNEQFF.

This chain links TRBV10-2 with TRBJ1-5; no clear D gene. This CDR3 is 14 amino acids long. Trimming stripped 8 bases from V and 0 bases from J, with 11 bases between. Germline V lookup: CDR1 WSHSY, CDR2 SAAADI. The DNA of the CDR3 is TGCGCCAGCGGGGTGGGATATAGCAATCAGCCCCAGCATTTT. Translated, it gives CASGVGYSNQPQHF.

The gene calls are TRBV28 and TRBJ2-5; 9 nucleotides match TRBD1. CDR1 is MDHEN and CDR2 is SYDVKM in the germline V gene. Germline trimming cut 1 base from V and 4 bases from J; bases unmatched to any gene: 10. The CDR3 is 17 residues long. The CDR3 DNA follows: TGTGCCAGCAGTTTATCTGGGGGACAGGGTCGTCGAGAGACCCAGTACTTC. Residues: CASSLSGGQGRRETQYF. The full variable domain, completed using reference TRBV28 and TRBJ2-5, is DVKVTQSSRYLVKRTGEKVFLECVQDMDHENMFWYRQDPGLGLRLIYFSYDVKMKEKGDIPEGYSVSREKKERFSLILESASTNQTSMYLCASSLSGGQGRRETQYFGPGTRLLVL.

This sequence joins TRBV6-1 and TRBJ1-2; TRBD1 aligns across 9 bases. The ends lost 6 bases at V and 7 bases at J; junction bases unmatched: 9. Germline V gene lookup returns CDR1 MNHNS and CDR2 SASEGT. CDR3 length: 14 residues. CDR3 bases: TGTGCCAGCAGGGGGACAGGGAGGATGGTTGGCTACACCTTC. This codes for CASRGTGRMVGYTF.

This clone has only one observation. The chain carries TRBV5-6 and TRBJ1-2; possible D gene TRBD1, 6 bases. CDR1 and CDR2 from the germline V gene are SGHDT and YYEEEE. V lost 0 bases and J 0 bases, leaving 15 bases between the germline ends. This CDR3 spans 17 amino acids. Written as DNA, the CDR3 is TGTGCCAGCAGCTTGGTCTCACAGGGAGACCCTAACTATGGCTACACCTTC. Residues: CASSLVSQGDPNYGYTF.

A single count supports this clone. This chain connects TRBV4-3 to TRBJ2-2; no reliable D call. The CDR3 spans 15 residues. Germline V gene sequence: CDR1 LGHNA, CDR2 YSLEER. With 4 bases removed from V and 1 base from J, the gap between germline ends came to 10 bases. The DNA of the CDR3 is TGCGCCAGCAGCCTCCGTCGGGTGAACACCGGGGAGCTGTTTTTT. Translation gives CASSLRRVNTGELFF.

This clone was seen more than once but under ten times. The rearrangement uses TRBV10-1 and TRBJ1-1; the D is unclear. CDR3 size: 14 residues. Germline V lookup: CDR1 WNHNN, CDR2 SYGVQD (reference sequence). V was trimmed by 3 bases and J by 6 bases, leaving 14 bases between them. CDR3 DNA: TGCGCCAGCAGTGAAAGTGTGGTCGGCGCTGAAGCTTTCTTT. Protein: CASSESVVGAEAFF.

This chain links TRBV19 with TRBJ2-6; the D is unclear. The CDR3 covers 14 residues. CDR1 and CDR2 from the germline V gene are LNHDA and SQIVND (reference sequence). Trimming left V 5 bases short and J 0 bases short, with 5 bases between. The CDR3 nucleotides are TGTGCCAGTAGTTTCTTCTCTGGGGCCAACGTCCTGACTTTC. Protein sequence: CASSFFSGANVLTF.

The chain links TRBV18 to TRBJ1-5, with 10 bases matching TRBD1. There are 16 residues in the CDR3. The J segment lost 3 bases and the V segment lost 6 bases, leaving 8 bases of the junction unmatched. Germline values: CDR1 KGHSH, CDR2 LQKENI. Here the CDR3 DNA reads TGTGCCAGCTCGCCCCCCGGGACAGGGGCCAATCAGCCCCAGCATTTT. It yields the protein CASSPPGTGANQPQHF.

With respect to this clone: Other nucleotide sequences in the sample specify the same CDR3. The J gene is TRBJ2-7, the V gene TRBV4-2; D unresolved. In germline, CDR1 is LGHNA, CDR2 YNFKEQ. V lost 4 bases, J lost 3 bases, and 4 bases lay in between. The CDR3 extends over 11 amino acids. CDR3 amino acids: CASSLGYEQYF. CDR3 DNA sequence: TGTGCCAGCAGCCTGGGCTACGAGCAGTACTTC.

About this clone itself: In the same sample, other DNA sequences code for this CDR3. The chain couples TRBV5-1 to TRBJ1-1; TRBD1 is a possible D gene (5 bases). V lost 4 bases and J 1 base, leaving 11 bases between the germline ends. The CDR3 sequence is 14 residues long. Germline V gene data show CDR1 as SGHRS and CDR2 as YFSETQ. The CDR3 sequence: CASSPFGGNTEAFF. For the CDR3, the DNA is TGCGCCAGCAGCCCCTTTGGGGGGAACACTGAAGCTTTCTTT.

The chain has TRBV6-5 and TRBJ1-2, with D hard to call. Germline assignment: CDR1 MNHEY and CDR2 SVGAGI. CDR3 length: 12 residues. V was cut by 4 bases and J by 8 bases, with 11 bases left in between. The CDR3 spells CASSSTSGGYTF. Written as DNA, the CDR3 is TGTGCCAGCAGTTCCACTTCGGGAGGCTACACCTTC.

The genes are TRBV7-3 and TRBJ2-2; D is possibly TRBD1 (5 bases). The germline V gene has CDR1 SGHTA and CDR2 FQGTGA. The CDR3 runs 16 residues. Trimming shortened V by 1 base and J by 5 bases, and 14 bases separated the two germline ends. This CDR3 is CASSLRGRVETGELFF. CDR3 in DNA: TGTGCCAGCAGCTTAAGGGGCAGGGTAGAGACCGGGGAGCTGTTTTTT. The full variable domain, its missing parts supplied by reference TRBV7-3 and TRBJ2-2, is GAGVSQTPSNKVTEKGKYVELRCDPISGHTALYWYRQSLGQGPEFLIYFQGTGAADDSGLPNDRFFAVRPEGSVSTLKIQRTERGDSAVYLCASSLRGRVETGELFFGEGSRLTVL.

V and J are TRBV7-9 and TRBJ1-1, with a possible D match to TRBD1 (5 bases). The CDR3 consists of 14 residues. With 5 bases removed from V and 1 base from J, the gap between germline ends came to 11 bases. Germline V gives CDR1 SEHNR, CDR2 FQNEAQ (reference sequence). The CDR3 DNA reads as TGTGCCAGCAGCCAGACAAGGGGGAACACTGAAGCTTTCTTT. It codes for CASSQTRGNTEAFF. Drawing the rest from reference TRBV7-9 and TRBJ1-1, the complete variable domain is DTGVSQNPRHKITKRGQNVTFRCDPISEHNRLYWYRQTLGQGPEFLTYFQNEAQLEKSRLLSDRFSAERPKGSFSTLEIQRTEQGDSAMYLCASSQTRGNTEAFFGQGTRLTVV.

The CDR3: CASSPRDTPYNEQFF. In nucleotides, the CDR3 is TGCGCCAGCAGCCCCCGGGACACACCCTACAATGAGCAGTTCTTC. The chain employs TRBV5-1 and TRBJ2-1, with D perhaps TRBD1 (6 bases). The germline V gene encodes CDR1 SGHRS and CDR2 YFSETQ. CDR3 length: 15 residues. The ends were cut back, 4 bases at V and 2 bases at J, with 13 bases in the middle.